The next 4 T cell receptor beta chains were all read from a single sample in a study of blood T cell repertoires in COVID-19. Repertoires were generated with immunoSEQ multiplex PCR, while TCRdb's copy carries only in-frame clones and drops some. The top ten clones hold 3.5% to 4.5% of a sample with about 310,000 clones, about 90% of them seen once. Sequenced material: PBMCs or T cells enriched from blood (not recorded which). These receptors were taken from a woman in her late teens or twenties with acute COVID-19.

This chain uses TRBV29-1 with TRBJ1-2, with D possibly matching TRBD1 (6 bases). Between the trimmed V and J ends, which lost 7 bases and 8 bases, there was a span of 17 bases. Germline CDR1 reads SQVTM; CDR2 reads ANQGSEA. The CDR3 loop spans 12 amino acids. Here the CDR3 DNA reads TGCAGCGCCATGACAGGCCTAAGGGGCTACACCTTC. This encodes CSAMTGLRGYTF.

This clone is a singleton in its sample. The chain couples TRBV18 to TRBJ1-1; TRBD1 is a possible D gene (6 bases). CDR1 and CDR2 (germline): KGHSH, LQKENI. V was clipped by 5 bases and J by 2 bases, with 18 bases between them. The CDR3 has 16 amino acids. CDR3 coding DNA: TGTGCCAGCTCAGCTATCCCGACAGGCTCTAACACTGAAGCTTTCTTT. Residues: CASSAIPTGSNTEAFF.

This clone was detected only a few times. V gene TRBV7-9 combines with J gene TRBJ1-2, with TRBD1 as a possible D gene (5 bases). The CDR3 has 14 amino acids. V was clipped by 1 base and J by 5 bases, with 11 bases between them. Germline V gene sequence: CDR1 SEHNR, CDR2 FQNEAQ (reference sequence). This CDR3 is CASSLGQSVYGYTF. Here the CDR3 DNA reads TGTGCCAGCAGCTTAGGACAGTCGGTGTATGGCTACACCTTC. Variable domain in full (rest from reference TRBV7-9 and TRBJ1-2): DTGVSQNPRHKITKRGQNVTFRCDPISEHNRLYWYRQTLGQGPEFLTYFQNEAQLEKSRLLSDRFSAERPKGSFSTLEIQRTEQGDSAMYLCASSLGQSVYGYTFGSGTRLTVV.

V is TRBV14 and J is TRBJ1-6; 11 nucleotides agree with TRBD1. This CDR3 spans 15 amino acids. V lost 7 bases to trimming and J lost 10 bases; unmatched junction nucleotides: 9. Germline lookup yields CDR1 SGHDN and CDR2 FVKESK. The CDR3 protein is CASKRTGGFGSPLHF. As DNA, the CDR3 is TGTGCCAGCAAAAGGACAGGGGGCTTCGGGTCACCCCTCCACTTT.